Shown below are 27 T cell receptor beta chains from a single sample sequenced in a study of molecular identifiers for immune sequencing clone quantification. MiXCR was run by TCRdb on the PCR reads, yielding one entry per CDR3 protein. In the table there are fewer than 350,000 distinct CDR3 sequences, 20% to 25% of which are singletons. The sample was naive CD8+ T cells from blood, with Jurkat cell RNA spiked in. Stated subset: FACS-sorted CD8+CD4-CCR7+CD45RA+ naive T cells. All receptors derive from a human donor in good health. Some libraries in this study had Jurkat cell RNA spiked in.

This clonotype has ten or more counts. The conserved phenylalanine or tryptophan normally closing the CDR3 is absent here, so this likely arose from a read error. Because the CDR3's place on the DNA is in doubt, the DNA is left out and the CDR3 is given as listed by TCRdb. J is TRBJ2-1 and V is TRBV20-1; the listed D gene, TRBD2, was not tested against the DNA. CDR1 is DFQATT and CDR2 is SNEGSKA in the germline V gene (reference sequence). The CDR3 spans 9 residues, counting both ends. The chain's CDR3 is CRGPGLAPQ.

This clonotype has at least ten counts. The rearrangement joins TRBV6-5 to TRBJ1-6; D uncertain. The CDR3 consists of 15 residues. V was trimmed by 0 bases and J by 6 bases, leaving 9 bases between them. CDR1 is MNHEY and CDR2 is SVGAGI in the germline V gene. CDR3 nucleotides: TGTGCCAGCAGTTACTCTGGCAGCGGTAATTCACCCCTCCACTTT. Translation gives CASSYSGSGNSPLHF.

This clonotype was observed at least ten times. This chain links TRBV19 with TRBJ2-3; D not resolved. The germline CDR1 and CDR2 sequences are LNHDA and SQIVND (reference sequence). This CDR3 is built from 19 residues. The V end lost 0 bases, the J end lost 2 bases, and 21 bases lay between the germline ends. CDR3 residues: CASSIDLAKRQEFTDTQYF. In nucleotides, the CDR3 is TGTGCCAGTAGTATAGATCTGGCAAAAAGGCAAGAGTTCACAGATACGCAGTATTTT.

This clonotype was picked up many times. This chain joins TRBV29-1 and TRBJ2-3; D is unresolved. Germline assignment: CDR1 SQVTM and CDR2 ANQGSEA. Trimming removed 0 bases at V and 0 bases at J, with 13 bases between. CDR3 length equals 16 residues. The CDR3 is CSVEDMVTYSTDTQYF. The CDR3 DNA reads as TGCAGCGTTGAAGACATGGTCACCTATAGCACAGATACGCAGTATTTT.

About this clonotype itself: A read error is possible here, since a much larger clone lies one base away. The chain links TRBV24-1 to TRBJ2-1; 8 bases fit TRBD1. The CDR3 sequence is 13 residues long. The germline V gene encodes CDR1 KGHDR and CDR2 SFDVKD. The CDR3 reads CATRAGGVNGQFF. For the CDR3, the DNA is TGTGCCACCAGGGCAGGGGGCGTAAATGGGCAGTTCTTC.

This clonotype was seen repeatedly, ten times or more. In DNA, the CDR3 is TGTGCCTGGATCCCGGTAGCAGATACGCAGTATTTT. Translation gives CAWIPVADTQYF. The rearrangement joins TRBV30 to TRBJ2-3; no clear D gene. Trimming removed 4 bases from V and 4 bases from J, with 9 bases in between. Germline CDR1 and CDR2: GTSNPN and SVGIG (reference sequence). The CDR3 is 12 amino acids.

On this clonotype itself: A much larger clone differs from this one at a single base, so this may be a read error. This chain connects TRBV24-1 to TRBJ1-1; 10 positions match TRBD1. CDR1 and CDR2 from the germline V gene are KGHDR and SFDVKD. The CDR3 has 14 amino acids. The CDR3 sequence: CGTSDGTGVTEAFF. The CDR3 region has the DNA TGTGGCACCAGTGATGGGACAGGGGTCACTGAAGCTTTCTTT.

The J gene is TRBJ2-1, the V gene TRBV6-2 or TRBV6-3, with 7 positions matching TRBD1. CDR3 size: 19 residues. Germline V gene sequence: CDR1 MNHEY, CDR2 SVGEGT. J was trimmed by 1 base and V by 2 bases; bases with no gene match: 14. DNA for the CDR3: TGTGCCAGCAGTTACCTCGCCCGTATCGACAGGGTATCCTACAATGAGCAGTTCTTC. Residues: CASSYLARIDRVSYNEQFF.

This clonotype has a count of ten or more. The chain joins TRBV9 to TRBJ2-2; 11 bases fit TRBD2. The CDR3 consists of 15 residues. From germline, CDR1 is SGDLS and CDR2 YYNGEE. The junction had 4 bases not matched to a gene; V was cut back by 3 bases and J by 6 bases. The chain's CDR3 is CASSGSGRAAGELFF. The CDR3 DNA reads as TGTGCCAGCAGCGGTAGCGGGAGGGCCGCCGGGGAGCTGTTTTTT.

At least ten counts were recorded for this clonotype. V gene TRBV30 combines with J gene TRBJ1-1; D remains unclear. There are 11 residues in the CDR3. V lost 0 bases to trimming and J lost 7 bases, with 6 bases between them. Germline lookup yields CDR1 GTSNPN and CDR2 SVGIG (reference sequence). CDR3 protein: CAWSVSGEAFF. The CDR3 nucleotides read TGTGCCTGGAGTGTTTCGGGTGAAGCTTTCTTT.

Notes on this clonotype: A much larger clone lies a single base off, so this may be a read error. The genes are TRBV7-2 and TRBJ1-1, with TRBD1 as a possible D gene (6 bases). Germline CDR1 reads SGHTA; CDR2 reads FQGNSA. The CDR3 totals 15 residues. V was pared by 3 bases and J by 3 bases, with 14 bases between. CDR3 sequence: CASSFRTDYDTEAFF. As DNA, the CDR3 is TGTGCCAGCAGCTTTCGGACAGACTACGACACTGAAGCTTTCTTT.

As for this clonotype: Being one base from a much bigger clone, this may be a read error. Written as DNA, the CDR3 is TGTGCCAGCAGTTGCGGGCAGGGGCTGGCCTATGGCTACACCTTC. Translated, it gives CASSCGQGLAYGYTF. The rearrangement uses TRBV6-5 and TRBJ1-2, with D possibly TRBD1 on 6 matching bases. The CDR3 is 15 amino acids. Trimming stripped 4 bases from V and 4 bases from J, with 16 bases between. CDR1 and CDR2 from the germline V gene are MNHEY and SVGAGI.

The rearrangement links TRBV27 to TRBJ2-7; 12 nucleotides line up with TRBD1. This CDR3 is built from 15 residues. Germline V lookup: CDR1 MNHEY, CDR2 SMNVEV (reference sequence). Trimming cost V 5 bases and J 3 bases; bases outside gene matches: 5. For the CDR3, the DNA is TGTGCCAGCAGTCGGGACAGGGGGCCGGTCTACGAGCAGTACTTC. Translated, it gives CASSRDRGPVYEQYF.

Worth noting for this clonotype: Being one base from a much bigger clone, this may be a read error. The chain joins TRBV4-3 to TRBJ2-7; TRBD2 might be the D (6 bases). V was clipped by 5 bases and J by 7 bases, with 18 bases between them. Germline V gene sequence: CDR1 LGHNA, CDR2 YSLEER. The CDR3 runs to 14 residues. CDR3 in DNA: TGCGCCAGCAGCGAACGGGACTCCATGGAAGAGCAGTACTTC. Amino acid sequence: CASSERDSMEEQYF.

There are many counts of this clonotype. The chain carries TRBV2 and TRBJ2-3, with D possibly TRBD1 on 6 matching bases. Trimming cost V 10 bases and J 0 bases, with 17 bases left between them. This CDR3 has 15 amino acids. From germline, CDR1 is SNHLY and CDR2 FYNNEI. For the CDR3, the DNA is TGTGCCATCGTCTCCGGGACAAAAAGCACAGATACGCAGTATTTT. Amino acids: CAIVSGTKSTDTQYF.

This clonotype was picked up many times. The chain couples TRBV20-1 to TRBJ2-3; 11 nucleotides line up with TRBD1. The V and J ends lost 6 bases and 5 bases, in that order; junction bases with no gene match: 13. The CDR3 extends over 16 amino acids. From germline, CDR1 is DFQATT and CDR2 SNEGSKA (reference sequence). The CDR3 loop reads CSATSLGQGAGDTQYF. CDR3 DNA sequence: TGCAGTGCAACAAGTCTAGGACAGGGGGCTGGAGATACGCAGTATTTT.

This clonotype was recorded at least ten times. The V gene is TRBV30, the J gene TRBJ2-7; D not resolved. The CDR3 covers 11 residues. V gave up 3 bases and J gave up 3 bases, with 6 bases separating them. Germline CDR1 reads GTSNPN; CDR2 reads SVGIG (reference sequence). CDR3 residues: CAWRTGYEQYF. CDR3 coding DNA: TGTGCCTGGAGAACGGGCTACGAGCAGTACTTC.

In this sample, this clonotype turned up a few times. The chain carries TRBV7-9 and TRBJ1-2; D perhaps matches TRBD1 (6 bases). This CDR3 spans 14 amino acids. Trimming shortened V by 3 bases and J by 6 bases, and 14 bases separated the two germline ends. Germline V gene data show CDR1 as SEHNR and CDR2 as FQNEAQ (reference sequence). The CDR3 DNA follows: TGTGCCAGCAGCTTGGACAGTCGCCTACATGGCTACACCTTC. Amino acid sequence: CASSLDSRLHGYTF.

This clonotype was seen ten or more times. The chain employs TRBV20-1 and TRBJ2-3; 9 bases agree with TRBD1. In germline, CDR1 is DFQATT, CDR2 SNEGSKA (reference sequence). The CDR3 runs 15 residues. V shed 6 bases, J shed 1 base, and the junction held 8 bases outside the gene matches. The CDR3 DNA follows: TGCAGTGCGCCACAGGGGGCCGTACGCACAGATACGCAGTATTTT. This encodes CSAPQGAVRTDTQYF.

A remark on this clonotype: Compared with germline, one end of the junction differs, possibly owing to a read error. The chain couples TRBV11-2 to TRBJ2-3, with D maybe TRBD2 (5 bases). CDR1 SGHAT and CDR2 FQNNGV come from the germline V gene. The CDR3 consists of 16 residues. The CDR3 loop reads CASSLTGNVGADTQCF. The CDR3 coding sequence is TGTGCCAGCAGCCTCACCGGGAATGTCGGCGCAGATACGCAGTGTTTT.

This chain connects TRBV4-1 to TRBJ2-7; tentatively, D is TRBD1 (6 bases). This CDR3 contains 15 residues. Trimming took 0 bases from V and 2 from J, leaving 11 bases between them. The germline gives CDR1 MGHRA, CDR2 YSYEKL. CDR3 region: CASSQDRGTPYEQYF. In DNA form, the CDR3 reads TGCGCCAGCAGCCAAGACAGGGGAACCCCCTACGAGCAGTACTTC.

This clonotype was counted ten times or more. The chain joins TRBV13 to TRBJ1-2; TRBD1 might be the D (6 bases). CDR1 and CDR2 from the germline V gene are PRHDT and FYEKMQ (reference sequence). V shed 5 bases and J shed 4 bases, with 11 bases lying between them. CDR3 length: 13 amino acids. CDR3 amino acids: CASSPGQLYGYTF. CDR3 bases: TGTGCCAGCAGCCCTGGACAGCTCTATGGCTACACCTTC.

The chain is built from TRBV2 and TRBJ2-7, with 8 bases that match TRBD1. The length of the CDR3 is 14 residues. Losses at the gene ends were 11 bases for V and 2 bases for J; bases not matched to a gene: 11. Germline V gene data show CDR1 as SNHLY and CDR2 as FYNNEI. The CDR3 sequence is CAGNRQGHAYEQYF. CDR3 sequence (DNA): TGTGCCGGAAACCGACAGGGGCACGCCTACGAGCAGTACTTC.

About this clonotype itself: A much bigger clone sits one base away, suggesting this may be a read error. The J gene is TRBJ1-1, the V gene TRBV3-1; 7 bases agree with TRBD1. Looked up from germline, CDR1 is LGHDT and CDR2 is YNNKEL (reference sequence). This CDR3 contains 12 residues. The CDR3 loop is CAGTGQNPEAFF. CDR3 nucleotide sequence: TGTGCCGGTACGGGACAGAACCCTGAAGCTTTCTTT.

This clonotype was counted many times. The chain uses TRBV25-1 and TRBJ1-3; possibly TRBD1 for D (6 bases). The V gene lost 0 bases and the J gene lost 0 bases, with 18 bases spanning the gap. The germline V gene has CDR1 MGHDK and CDR2 SYGVNS. CDR3 length equals 19 residues. CDR3 residues: CASSEYGSRGPSSGNTIYF. CDR3 in DNA: TGTGCCAGCAGTGAATATGGGAGCCGGGGGCCTTCCTCTGGAAACACCATATATTTT.

The table lists this clonotype with many counts. The rearrangement joins TRBV20-1 to TRBJ2-3; 7 bases align to TRBD2. This CDR3 is 16 amino acids long. Germline loops: CDR1 DFQATT, CDR2 SNEGSKA (reference sequence). V trimming: 2 bases; J trimming: 1 base; junction bases outside the gene matches: 9. The CDR3: CSARHSAGSRTDTQYF. The CDR3 DNA reads as TGCAGTGCTAGACATTCAGCGGGGTCACGCACAGATACGCAGTATTTT.

As for this clonotype: A clone one base away is much larger, so this may be a read error. The chain carries TRBV12-5 and TRBJ2-3, with TRBD1 as a possible D gene (6 bases). Germline V lookup: CDR1 LGHNT, CDR2 FRNRAP. CDR3 length: 14 amino acids. CDR3 protein: CASGAGDLTDAQYF. CDR3 DNA sequence: TGTGCTAGTGGTGCAGGGGACCTAACAGATGCGCAGTATTTT.